This T cell receptor (beta chain) was profiled in a study of cytomegalovirus exposure and HLA in healthy donors. 60 Vbeta and 13 Jbeta primers were used in PCR. The data were produced by immunoSEQ multiplex PCR, yet TCRdb's version contains in-frame clones alone and is incomplete. This sample has about 190,000 clones, with approximately 80% found just once. On this clone: Its cognate antigen is unknown.

Study-wide findings and caveats: Because they were indistinguishable, some V segments, including TRBV6-2 and TRBV6-3, were excluded.

Trimming cost V 2 bases and J 0 bases, with 9 bases left between them. The germline V gene encodes CDR1 SGHRS and CDR2 YFSETQ. The CDR3 contains 16 residues. The chain uses TRBV5-1 and TRBJ2-6, with a weak D call TRBD2 (5 bases). The origin of this receptor is a woman between 45 and 60 years old in good health and CMV-seropositive. The source material was PBMCs. The CDR3 loop reads CASSLEGSSGANVLTF. As DNA, the CDR3 is TGCGCCAGCAGCTTAGAGGGTAGCTCTGGGGCCAACGTCCTGACTTTC.